Here is one TCR beta chain with its context. Its antigen is not known. The same CDR3 can be traced to other DNA sequences in this sample. The sample belongs to a study of shared clonotypes between healthy human individuals. Study observations and caveats: Generation of non-shared clonotypes was less probable than generation of clonotypes shared by all four donors.

There are 15 residues in the CDR3. Germline V gene data show CDR1 as SGHRS and CDR2 as YFSETQ. The V end was cut by 4 bases, the J end by 1 base, with 14 bases between. The authors' processing: Junction-only immunoSEQ data arrived without quality scores, meaning filtering differed. Only in-frame clones appear in the TCRdb table, and some are missing; sequencing was by immunoSEQ multiplex PCR. V, J and clone size reflect that table, while D and trimming were determined from the DNA. This table holds some 1,600,000 clones, nearly 99% found once. What was sequenced was naive CD4+ T cells sorted from blood. Subset of the sample: CD45RA+ positively selected. This sequence originates from a man aged 30 to 39 in good health. The V and J genes are TRBV5-1 and TRBJ1-1; D uncertain. DNA of the CDR3: TGCGCCAGCAGCCTAGCCGGGGTAGGGAACACTGAAGCTTTCTTT. It translates to CASSLAGVGNTEAFF. The complete variable domain, with remaining parts taken from reference TRBV5-1 and TRBJ1-1, reads KAGVTQTPRYLIKTRGQQVTLSCSPISGHRSVSWYQQTPGQGLQFLFEYFSETQRNKGNFPGRFSGRQFSNSRSEMNVSTLELGDSALYLCASSLAGVGNTEAFFGQGTRLTVV.